This T cell receptor beta chain was retrieved from a study of blood T cells in healthy people across ages. Regarding the study as a whole: Estimated diversity that came from one million T cells was considered an underestimate.

CDR1 is MGHRA, CDR2 YSYEKL, per germline. Trimming cost V 5 bases and J 1 base, with 21 bases left between them. This CDR3 is built from 17 residues. Each sample gave at least 6 million isolated PBMCs. With regard to this clonotype: Its antigen is still unknown.

Primed by a sample-barcoded 5' primer and a J-beta primer mix, a second PCR proceeded for about 6 to 12 cycles. Each cDNA molecule received a tag from a template-switch adaptor that had 12 random nucleotides. CDR3-containing paired-end reads numbered at least 2.5 million in each sample. TCRdb recomputed calls from the 5' RACE reads with MiXCR, one row per CDR3 protein. The repertoire includes about 970,000 distinct CDR3 sequences, just over 50% of them detected once, and around 21% sits in the top ten. Sequenced input: blood. This receptor was obtained from a woman aged 55-70 years in good health. This rearrangement joins TRBV4-1 to TRBJ2-7; D is uncertain. CDR3 in DNA: TGCGCCAGCAGCGGCCCTTCGACGCCCGCAAGTTCCTACGAGCAGTACTTC. Its protein product is CASSGPSTPASSYEQYF.